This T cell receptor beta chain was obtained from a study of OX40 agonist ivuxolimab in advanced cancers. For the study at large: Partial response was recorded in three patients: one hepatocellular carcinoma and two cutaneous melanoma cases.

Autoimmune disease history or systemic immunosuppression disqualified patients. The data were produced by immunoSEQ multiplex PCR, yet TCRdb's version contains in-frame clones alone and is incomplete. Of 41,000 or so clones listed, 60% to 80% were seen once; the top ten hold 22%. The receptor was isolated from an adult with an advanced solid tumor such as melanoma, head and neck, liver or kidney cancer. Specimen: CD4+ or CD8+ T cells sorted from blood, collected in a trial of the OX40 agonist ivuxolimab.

In nucleotides, the CDR3 is TGCGCCAGCAGCCAAGATATGGATCGGTCGGCCCAGTACTTC. The encoded protein is CASSQDMDRSAQYF. This rearrangement joins TRBV4-3 to TRBJ2-5; D is unclear. V was trimmed by 0 bases and J by 9 bases, leaving 14 bases between them. The CDR3 spans 14 residues. The germline V gene has CDR1 LGHNA and CDR2 YSLEER.